This TCR beta chain was recorded in a study of shared clonotypes between healthy human individuals. Researchers partitioned CD4+ cells into CD45RA+ naive and CD45RA-negative memory subsets. Whole-study findings and limits: The genetic and exposure-history diversity represented was limited by few donors. The expectation was that sequencing depth would affect clonotype sharing among donors.

The deep-level immunoSEQ assay was used. Sequencing used immunoSEQ multiplex PCR; TCRdb keeps in-frame clones, though not all of them. The table includes about 1.5 million clones, 95% to 99% detected once. With respect to this clone: The antigen is unknown.

Trimming at V came to 5 bases and at J to 4 bases, leaving 13 bases not matched to a gene. CDR1 and CDR2 from the germline V gene are MDHEN and SYDVKM. The CDR3 runs to 16 residues. The TCR comes from a man aged 30 to 45 in good health. The sequencing input was naive CD4+ T cells sorted from blood. The subset is: CD45RA+ positively selected. V usage is TRBV28 and J usage is TRBJ1-1; 7 bases match TRBD1. CDR3 in amino acids: CASSPPYRGRGTEAFF. CDR3 in DNA: TGTGCCAGCAGTCCTCCATACAGGGGAAGAGGCACTGAAGCTTTCTTT.